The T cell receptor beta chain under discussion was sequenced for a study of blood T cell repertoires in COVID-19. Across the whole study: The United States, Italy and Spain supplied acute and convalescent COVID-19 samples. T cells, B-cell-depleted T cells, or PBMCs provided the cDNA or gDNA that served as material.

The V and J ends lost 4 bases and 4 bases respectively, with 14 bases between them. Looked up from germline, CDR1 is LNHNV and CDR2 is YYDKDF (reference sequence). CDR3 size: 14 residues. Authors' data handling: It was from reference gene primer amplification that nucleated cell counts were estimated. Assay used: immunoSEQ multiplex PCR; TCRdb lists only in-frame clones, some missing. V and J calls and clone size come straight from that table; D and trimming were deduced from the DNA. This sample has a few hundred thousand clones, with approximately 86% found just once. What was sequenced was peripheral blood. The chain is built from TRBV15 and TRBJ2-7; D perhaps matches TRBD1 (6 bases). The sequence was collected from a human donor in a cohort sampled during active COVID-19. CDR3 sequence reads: CATSTGAGGYEQYF. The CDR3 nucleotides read TGTGCCACCAGCACAGGGGCCGGAGGTTACGAGCAGTACTTC.